These 28 T cell receptor beta chains originate from one sample sequenced in a study of blood T cell repertoires in COVID-19. Profiled with immunoSEQ multiplex PCR; TCRdb holds only in-frame clones, not every one. The table has 300,000 to 450,000 clones, roughly nine tenths seen once. Sequenced: peripheral blood. These TCRs come from a woman aged 60-75 years with COVID-19, enrolled during active disease.

Points on this clone: The sample contains more than one DNA sequence encoding this CDR3. The V gene is TRBV12-3 or TRBV12-4, the J gene TRBJ1-3; D is undetermined. V lost 3 bases and J lost 3, with 3 bases in between. This CDR3 is 12 amino acids long. The CDR3 nucleotides read TGTGCCAGCAGTTTCGGTGGAAACACCATATATTTT. Its translation: CASSFGGNTIYF.

V gene TRBV7-9 combines with J gene TRBJ1-6; perhaps TRBD1 as D (5 bases). V was clipped by 4 bases and J by 7 bases, with 11 bases between them. The germline CDR1 and CDR2 sequences are SEHNR and FQNEAQ (reference sequence). This CDR3 has 14 residues. The CDR3 is CASSSTDRNSPLHF. CDR3 coding DNA: TGTGCCAGCAGCTCGACAGACCGAAATTCACCCCTCCACTTT.

The J gene is TRBJ2-7, the V gene TRBV6-5; D might be TRBD2 (6 bases). Trimming left V 6 bases short and J 4 bases short, with 10 bases between. Germline CDR1 MNHEY, CDR2 SVGAGI. The CDR3 sequence is 12 residues long. This CDR3 reads CASSNAGYEQYF. CDR3 nucleotides: TGTGCCAGCAGCAACGCGGGATACGAGCAGTACTTC.

The V call is TRBV7-8, the J call TRBJ1-1, with D possibly matching TRBD1 (5 bases). The germline CDR1 and CDR2 sequences are SGHVS and FQNEAQ. This CDR3 has 12 residues. Trimming removed 4 bases from V and 7 bases from J, with 10 bases in between. The chain's CDR3 is CASSSQRGEAFF. DNA for the CDR3: TGTGCCAGCAGCTCGCAAAGGGGTGAAGCTTTCTTT.

CDR3 nucleotide sequence: TGTGCCAGCAGCGTTTATCAGTATACAGATACGCAGTATTTT. Amino acid sequence: CASSVYQYTDTQYF. The chain joins TRBV9 to TRBJ2-3; the D is unclear. This CDR3 has 14 amino acids. Germline CDR1 SGDLS, CDR2 YYNGEE. Trimming removed 2 bases from V and 3 bases from J, with 10 bases in between.

The chain joins TRBV7-8 to TRBJ1-6; 9 bases fit TRBD1. Per germline, CDR1 SGHVS and CDR2 FQNEAQ. Losses at the gene ends were 4 bases for V and 11 bases for J; bases not matched to a gene: 3. The CDR3 length is 13 residues. The CDR3: CASSSRTGAPLHF. DNA for the CDR3: TGTGCCAGCAGCTCCCGGACAGGGGCACCCCTCCACTTT.

The V gene is TRBV6-5, the J gene TRBJ2-4; 9 bases map to TRBD2. The CDR3 runs 14 residues. Trimming cost V 6 bases and J 3 bases; bases outside gene matches: 3. Germline loops: CDR1 MNHEY, CDR2 SVGAGI. DNA of the CDR3: TGTGCCAGCAGCGCGGGAGGGAACAAAAACATTCAGTACTTC. Translated: CASSAGGNKNIQYF.

The chain employs TRBV5-1 and TRBJ2-7; 8 positions match TRBD2. The CDR3 is 15 residues long. J lost 0 bases, V lost 3 bases, and 5 bases had no gene match. Germline CDR1 and CDR2: SGHRS and YFSETQ. This CDR3 reads CASSSGTSGSYEQYF. The CDR3 nucleotides are TGCGCCAGCAGCTCCGGTACTAGCGGCTCCTACGAGCAGTACTTC.

The V call is TRBV5-8, the J call TRBJ1-6; D call uncertain. Germline CDR1 is SGHTS and CDR2 is YDEGEE. This CDR3 comprises 14 residues. V lost 4 bases and J lost 6, with 11 bases in between. In DNA form, the CDR3 reads TGTGCCAGCAGCGAGCTAGTCCCTAATTCACCCCTCCACTTT. Amino acids: CASSELVPNSPLHF.

This clone appeared a single time. The J gene is TRBJ2-3, the V gene TRBV18, with TRBD2 as a possible D gene (5 bases). Germline-derived CDR1 and CDR2 are KGHSH and LQKENI. Trimming removed 3 bases at V and 5 bases at J, with 9 bases between. The CDR3 loop spans 13 amino acids. CDR3 sequence reads: CASSPYSGDTQYF. In DNA, the CDR3 is TGTGCCAGCTCACCCTACAGCGGAGATACGCAGTATTTT.

This chain links TRBV7-3 with TRBJ1-1, with 8 bases identical to TRBD1. The CDR3 contains 17 residues. In germline, CDR1 is SGHTA, CDR2 FQGTGA. Germline trimming cut 2 bases from V and 0 bases from J; bases unmatched to any gene: 8. This CDR3 reads CASSLYGTGPLNTEAFF. CDR3 in DNA: TGTGCCAGCAGCTTATACGGGACAGGACCCTTGAACACTGAAGCTTTCTTT.

The V gene is TRBV6-1, the J gene TRBJ2-3; D unclear. The CDR3 covers 15 residues. The germline V gene has CDR1 MNHNS and CDR2 SASEGT. Trimming left V 3 bases short and J 0 bases short, with 10 bases between. CDR3 sequence (DNA): TGTGCCAGCAGTGAGGGCCCTGCTAGCACAGATACGCAGTATTTT. The encoded protein is CASSEGPASTDTQYF.

The rearrangement uses TRBV6-5 and TRBJ2-1; tentative D call: TRBD2 (5 bases). This CDR3 comprises 14 residues. The V end was cut by 1 base, the J end by 6 bases, with 10 bases between. CDR1 is MNHEY and CDR2 is SVGAGI in the germline V gene. The CDR3 region is CASSYFGVSNEQFF. In DNA form, the CDR3 reads TGTGCCAGCAGTTACTTCGGGGTAAGCAATGAGCAGTTCTTC.

The V gene is TRBV7-9, the J gene TRBJ1-2, with TRBD1 matching over 8 bases. This CDR3 is 13 amino acids long. Germline lookup yields CDR1 SEHNR and CDR2 FQNEAQ (reference sequence). J lost 4 bases, V lost 4 bases, and 2 bases had no gene match. The CDR3 coding sequence is TGTGCCAGCAGCTCTACAGGGGGCTATGGCTACACCTTC. Its translation is CASSSTGGYGYTF.

This rearrangement joins TRBV7-3 to TRBJ2-3, with D possibly being TRBD1 (5 bases). Germline values: CDR1 SGHTA, CDR2 FQGTGA. The CDR3 consists of 16 residues. V dropped 2 bases and J dropped 2 bases, with 14 bases sitting between them. CDR3 amino acids: CASSLDGALPTDTQYF. DNA for the CDR3: TGTGCCAGCAGCTTAGATGGGGCCTTACCCACAGATACGCAGTATTTT.

The chain has TRBV7-8 and TRBJ1-5; 12 bases line up with TRBD1. The V gene's germline CDR1 is SGHVS and CDR2 FQNEAQ. With 5 bases clipped from V and 7 bases from J, the junction kept 9 bases outside the gene matches. The length of the CDR3 is 16 residues. For the CDR3, the DNA is TGTGCCAGCAGCCTCCGGGACAGGGGGCTTAGGCAGCCCCAGCATTTT. Protein sequence: CASSLRDRGLRQPQHF.

The chain is built from TRBV6-6 and TRBJ2-3; 8 positions agree with TRBD2. Unmatched junction bases numbered 5, after V lost 2 bases and J lost 1 base. Per germline, CDR1 MNHNY and CDR2 SVGAGI (reference sequence). There are 16 residues in the CDR3. CDR3 loop: CASSYTGLARTDTQYF. In nucleotides, the CDR3 is TGTGCCAGCAGTTACACTGGACTAGCCCGCACAGATACGCAGTATTTT.

Comment on this clone: Other DNA sequences from this sample encode an identical CDR3 as well. The chain is built from TRBV5-1 and TRBJ2-3, with a possible D match to TRBD1 (6 bases). V was shortened by 0 bases and J by 4 bases, with 6 bases between the two germline ends. CDR1 is SGHRS and CDR2 is YFSETQ in the germline V gene. The CDR3 contains 13 residues. Here the CDR3 reads CASSLGGPDTQYF. For the CDR3, the DNA is TGCGCCAGCAGCTTGGGGGGGCCAGATACGCAGTATTTT.

The chain carries TRBV3-1 (or the pseudogene TRBV3-2) and TRBJ2-6; no firm D call. V dropped 1 base and J dropped 0 bases, with 10 bases sitting between them. CDR1 is LGHDT, CDR2 YNNKEL, per germline (reference sequence). The CDR3 loop spans 17 amino acids. CDR3 DNA sequence: TGTGCCAGCAGCCAAGGAACTGGAGACTCTGGGGCCAACGTCCTGACTTTC. Its translation is CASSQGTGDSGANVLTF.

J is TRBJ1-4 and V is TRBV19, with 8 bases aligning to TRBD1. Trimming removed 6 bases from V and 8 bases from J; junction bases left unmatched: 8. CDR3 length equals 14 residues. Germline loops: CDR1 LNHDA, CDR2 SQIVND (reference sequence). CDR3 region: CASRAGGAGEKLFF. CDR3 nucleotide sequence: TGTGCCAGTAGGGCAGGGGGCGCGGGAGAAAAACTGTTTTTT.

This clone was observed a single time. The genes are TRBV18 and TRBJ1-4, with D perhaps TRBD1 (6 bases). V lost 4 bases to trimming and J lost 6 bases, with 12 bases between them. Germline lookup yields CDR1 KGHSH and CDR2 LQKENI. The CDR3 is 14 amino acids. CDR3 sequence: CASSLTGMDEKLFF. The DNA for the CDR3 is TGTGCCAGCTCACTCACAGGGATGGATGAAAAACTGTTTTTT.

This clone was seen a handful of times. The chain links TRBV10-3 to TRBJ1-4; 7 nucleotides agree with TRBD1. Trimming at V came to 6 bases and at J to 4 bases, leaving 11 bases not matched to a gene. The length of the CDR3 is 16 residues. Per germline, CDR1 ENHRY and CDR2 SYGVKD. Here the CDR3 DNA reads TGTGCCATCAGCCTTGGAGGGGGGACAGTTAATGAAAAACTGTTTTTT. It specifies CAISLGGGTVNEKLFF.

This chain connects TRBV29-1 to TRBJ1-5; tentative D call: TRBD1 (6 bases). From germline, CDR1 is SQVTM and CDR2 ANQGSEA. This CDR3 comprises 12 residues. The ends were cut back, 4 bases at V and 4 bases at J, with 8 bases in the middle. The CDR3 nucleotides read TGCAGCGTTGCAGGGGAAAATCAGCCCCAGCATTTT. This sequence encodes CSVAGENQPQHF.

The chain joins TRBV24-1 to TRBJ2-1; D call uncertain. Between the trimmed V and J ends, which lost 3 bases and 8 bases, there was a span of 10 bases. Looked up from germline, CDR1 is KGHDR and CDR2 is SFDVKD. CDR3 size: 13 residues. The CDR3 sequence: CATSDPRGHEQFF. DNA for the CDR3: TGTGCCACCAGTGATCCCCGAGGCCATGAGCAGTTCTTC.

The genes are TRBV19 and TRBJ1-6; a possible D gene is TRBD1 (6 bases). The CDR3 totals 14 residues. CDR1 and CDR2 from the germline V gene are LNHDA and SQIVND (reference sequence). The V end was cut by 1 base, the J end by 6 bases, with 7 bases between. CDR3 residues: CASSIGQVNSPLHF. Here the CDR3 DNA reads TGTGCCAGTAGTATAGGACAGGTTAATTCACCCCTCCACTTT.

The chain has TRBV4-2 and TRBJ1-4; 9 nucleotides match TRBD1. The germline gives CDR1 LGHNA, CDR2 YNFKEQ. The CDR3 totals 14 residues. Trimming took 4 bases from V and 5 from J; bases not matched to a gene: 2. The CDR3 DNA reads as TGTGCCAGCAGCCCGGACAGGGGCAATGAAAAACTGTTTTTT. Translation gives CASSPDRGNEKLFF.

This sequence joins TRBV7-2 and TRBJ2-7; D might be TRBD2 (5 bases). The CDR3 is 13 residues long. Germline loops: CDR1 SGHTA, CDR2 FQGNSA. The V and J ends lost 3 bases and 5 bases respectively, with 11 bases between them. Here the CDR3 reads CASSLPAGNEQYF. CDR3 sequence (DNA): TGTGCCAGCAGCTTGCCTGCGGGTAACGAGCAGTACTTC.

This chain links TRBV7-9 with TRBJ1-6; possible D gene TRBD1, 5 bases. This CDR3 comprises 15 residues. Germline loops: CDR1 SEHNR, CDR2 FQNEAQ (reference sequence). Trimming removed 3 bases from V and 8 bases from J, with 14 bases in between. The CDR3, as DNA: TGTGCCAGCAGCTTGGGGGGTCGCCGGGATTCACCCCTCCACTTT. Its protein is CASSLGGRRDSPLHF.